The next 29 T cell receptor beta chains were all read from a single sample in a study of CD8+ T cells in alopecia areata. Following RNA extraction, reverse transcription yielded cDNA that acted as the sequencing template. Measured with immunoSEQ multiplex PCR; TCRdb has only the in-frame clones, and not every one. Among around 150,000 clones listed, approximately 60% were seen once. Source material: CD4+ T cells sorted from blood. The receptor set was obtained from a human donor in good health.

The rearrangement uses TRBV5-1 and TRBJ2-1; 10 bases are a match to TRBD2. Germline CDR1 reads SGHRS; CDR2 reads YFSETQ. CDR3 length equals 18 residues. Trimming cost V 4 bases and J 8 bases; bases outside gene matches: 18. This CDR3 is CASSPNPALAGARDEQFF. The CDR3 DNA sequence: TGCGCCAGCAGCCCGAACCCCGCGCTAGCGGGAGCGCGGGATGAGCAGTTCTTC.

The rearrangement links TRBV28 to TRBJ1-5, with unresolved D. The CDR3 is 13 residues long. With 5 bases removed from V and 7 bases from J, the gap between germline ends came to 12 bases. The V gene's germline CDR1 is MDHEN and CDR2 SYDVKM. The CDR3 loop is CASSKMAKQPQHF. CDR3 sequence (DNA): TGTGCCAGCAGTAAAATGGCCAAGCAGCCCCAGCATTTT.

The rearrangement links TRBV7-2 to TRBJ1-2, with D unresolved. CDR3 size: 15 residues. The V gene's germline CDR1 is SGHTA and CDR2 FQGNSA. The V and J ends lost 5 bases and 4 bases respectively, with 17 bases between them. This CDR3 reads CASSRPPPFRYGYTF. The CDR3 DNA sequence: TGTGCCAGCAGCCGACCGCCCCCATTTCGCTATGGCTACACCTTC.

The chain joins TRBV10-3 to TRBJ1-1; no definite D call. The CDR3 has 12 residues. Germline V gives CDR1 ENHRY, CDR2 SYGVKD. The V end lost 8 bases, the J end lost 6 bases, and 13 bases lay between the germline ends. The CDR3 region has the DNA TGTGCCATCCGGAGGCCCGGCGCTGAAGCTTTCTTT. Its translation: CAIRRPGAEAFF.

The V call is TRBV7-9, the J call TRBJ2-5, with D unclear. Trimming left V 6 bases short and J 5 bases short, with 7 bases between. The CDR3 consists of 11 residues. CDR1 and CDR2 (germline): SEHNR, FQNEAQ (reference sequence). The CDR3 spells CASSIIETQYF. The DNA for the CDR3 is TGTGCCAGCAGTATAATTGAGACCCAGTACTTC. Filled out from reference TRBV7-9 and TRBJ2-5, the complete variable domain reads DTGVSQNPRHKITKRGQNVTFRCDPISEHNRLYWYRQTLGQGPEFLTYFQNEAQLEKSRLLSDRFSAERPKGSFSTLEIQRTEQGDSAMYLCASSIIETQYFGPGTRLLVL.

The DNA for the CDR3 is TGTGCCATCAGACCTTCCGGGACTAGCGGGAGGAGTCCGTGGAGCGAGCAGTTCTTC. It is translated as CAIRPSGTSGRSPWSEQFF. The chain employs TRBV10-3 and TRBJ2-1; 15 bases align to TRBD2. CDR1 is ENHRY, CDR2 SYGVKD, per germline. Unmatched junction bases numbered 19, after V lost 6 bases and J lost 10 bases. The CDR3 runs 19 residues.

This clone has just one count. The rearrangement uses TRBV7-2 and TRBJ1-5; possibly TRBD1 for D (5 bases). The CDR3 has 12 residues. Germline V CDR1 and CDR2: SGHTA, FQGNSA. Trimming took 5 bases from V and 11 from J, leaving 13 bases between them. The CDR3, as DNA: TGTGCCAGCAGCCTCACCGTGGGGGCCCAGCATTTT. Protein product: CASSLTVGAQHF. Combining the CDR3 with reference TRBV7-2 and TRBJ1-5 gives the whole variable domain GAGVSQSPSNKVTEKGKDVELRCDPISGHTALYWYRQSLGQGLEFLIYFQGNSAPDKSGLPSDRFSAERTGGSVSTLTIQRTQQEDSAVYLCASSLTVGAQHFGDGTRLSIL.

This clone turned up a few times. The chain joins TRBV29-1 to TRBJ1-2; D unresolved. The CDR3 loop spans 14 amino acids. Trimming removed 1 base at V and 5 bases at J, with 14 bases between. CDR1 and CDR2 (germline): SQVTM, ANQGSEA. CDR3 nucleotides: TGCAGCGTTGAAGCACCAGATGCTGAGTATGGCTACACCTTC. The encoded protein is CSVEAPDAEYGYTF.

This clone was seen only a few times. The sample carries other DNA sequences with the same CDR3. This chain uses TRBV29-1 with TRBJ2-1; D is unresolved. Trimming took off 4 bases at V and 0 bases at J, with 7 bases between the two ends. The CDR3 is 13 amino acids. Germline CDR1 is SQVTM and CDR2 is ANQGSEA. CDR3 DNA sequence: TGCAGCGTTGGAACACGCTCCTACAATGAGCAGTTCTTC. Residues: CSVGTRSYNEQFF.

This clone was seen only a few times. The chain employs TRBV29-1 and TRBJ1-2, with D maybe TRBD1 (5 bases). The length of the CDR3 is 11 residues. Trimming shortened V by 6 bases and J by 4 bases, and 9 bases separated the two germline ends. CDR1 and CDR2 (germline): SQVTM, ANQGSEA. In DNA form, the CDR3 reads TGCAGCGTCGTGACAGTCTATGGCTACACCTTC. As protein: CSVVTVYGYTF.

The chain recombines TRBV29-1 with TRBJ2-5; D is possibly TRBD1 (7 bases). CDR1 is SQVTM and CDR2 is ANQGSEA in the germline V gene. The CDR3 is made up of 12 amino acids. Trimming removed 7 bases at V and 4 bases at J, with 13 bases between. In DNA, the CDR3 is TGCAGCGGGAGGGGGCCCGGAGAGACCCAGTACTTC. This sequence encodes CSGRGPGETQYF.

The chain recombines TRBV14 with TRBJ2-7, with D possibly matching TRBD1 (6 bases). Germline V gene data show CDR1 as SGHDN and CDR2 as FVKESK. Trimming stripped 6 bases from V and 10 bases from J, with 22 bases between. The CDR3 has 14 residues. CDR3 protein: CASSYRDTYRGQYF. CDR3 DNA: TGTGCCAGCAGTTACCGGGACACCTACCGCGGACAGTACTTC.

The J gene is TRBJ1-2, the V gene TRBV6-6, with D unclear. The germline V and J ends were trimmed by 6 bases and 7 bases, with 9 bases remaining between them. CDR1 and CDR2 from the germline V gene are MNHNY and SVGAGI (reference sequence). The CDR3 covers 11 residues. CDR3 sequence: CASSPSSGYTF. In nucleotides, the CDR3 is TGTGCCAGCAGCCCCTCGAGTGGCTACACCTTC.

The V call is TRBV18, the J call TRBJ2-3; D is unresolved. The CDR3 is 11 amino acids. V lost 2 bases to trimming and J lost 6 bases, with 3 bases between them. Germline lookup yields CDR1 KGHSH and CDR2 LQKENI. DNA of the CDR3: TGTGCCAGCTCACCAGCGGATACGCAGTATTTT. This codes for CASSPADTQYF.

The genes are TRBV2 and TRBJ1-5; no clear D. The germline V gene has CDR1 SNHLY and CDR2 FYNNEI. The CDR3 has 14 residues. Trimming pared 2 bases from V and 3 bases from J, leaving 8 bases between. The CDR3 region has the DNA TGTGCCAGCAGTGAAAGGGCGGTCAATCAGCCCCAGCATTTT. Translating it yields CASSERAVNQPQHF.

V and J are TRBV29-1 and TRBJ2-1, with a tentative D call TRBD2 (5 bases). The V gene lost 3 bases and the J gene lost 0 bases, with 12 bases spanning the gap. This CDR3 comprises 15 residues. Germline CDR1 and CDR2: SQVTM and ANQGSEA. CDR3 in amino acids: CSVDLPRASYNEQFF. In DNA, the CDR3 is TGCAGCGTTGACCTGCCGAGGGCCTCCTACAATGAGCAGTTCTTC.

This clone has more than one count but fewer than ten. The chain employs TRBV11-2 and TRBJ2-7; 8 bases are a match to TRBD2. This CDR3 is 14 amino acids long. V lost 5 bases to trimming and J lost 6 bases; unmatched junction nucleotides: 9. Germline values: CDR1 SGHAT, CDR2 FQNNGV. CDR3: CASSPGTRRGEQYF. The CDR3 DNA reads TGTGCCAGCAGCCCGGGGACTAGAAGGGGCGAGCAGTACTTC.

This CDR3 is CASSIGNIQYF. The CDR3 DNA reads as TGTGCCAGTAGTATAGGAAACATTCAGTACTTC. This chain uses TRBV19 with TRBJ2-4; D is ambiguous. The V end was cut by 1 base, the J end by 6 bases, with 1 base between. Germline CDR1 LNHDA, CDR2 SQIVND (reference sequence). CDR3 size: 11 residues.

The chain is built from TRBV5-1 and TRBJ2-3; maybe TRBD1 (5 bases). There are 15 residues in the CDR3. V was clipped by 1 base and J by 1 base, with 10 bases between them. Looked up from germline, CDR1 is SGHRS and CDR2 is YFSETQ. The CDR3 loop reads CASSLSPRGTDTQYF. CDR3 nucleotide sequence: TGCGCCAGCAGCTTGTCACCCAGGGGCACAGATACGCAGTATTTT.

The chain carries TRBV29-1 and TRBJ2-7, with 10 positions matching TRBD2. Germline CDR1 SQVTM, CDR2 ANQGSEA. J was trimmed by 4 bases and V by 2 bases; bases with no gene match: 8. The CDR3 extends over 15 amino acids. DNA of the CDR3: TGCAGCGTTGAATTGGTAACTAGCGGGAAATACGAGCAGTACTTC. Protein: CSVELVTSGKYEQYF.

This clone was counted only a few times. The chain joins TRBV29-1 to TRBJ2-3; TRBD1 matches 7 bases. V was clipped by 8 bases and J by 0 bases; unmatched bases: 8. This CDR3 spans 14 amino acids. From germline, CDR1 is SQVTM and CDR2 ANQGSEA. The CDR3 here is CSTGQDSSTDTQYF. CDR3 nucleotide sequence: TGCAGCACCGGACAGGACTCTAGCACAGATACGCAGTATTTT.

In this sample, this clone turned up a few times. The same CDR3 arises from other DNA sequences in this sample as well. This CDR3 is CSVVPAQETQYF. Written as DNA, the CDR3 is TGCAGCGTTGTGCCAGCCCAAGAGACCCAGTACTTC. V gene TRBV29-1 combines with J gene TRBJ2-5; no clear D. The germline V gene has CDR1 SQVTM and CDR2 ANQGSEA. V dropped 4 bases and J dropped 1 base, with 7 bases sitting between them. The CDR3 runs 12 residues.

The chain carries TRBV6-5 and TRBJ2-2, with D perhaps TRBD1 (6 bases). V gave up 6 bases and J gave up 4 bases, with 15 bases separating them. The CDR3 is 15 amino acids. The germline V gene has CDR1 MNHEY and CDR2 SVGAGI. Here the CDR3 DNA reads TGTGCCAGCAGATGGGACACCGCGAGCACCGGGGAGCTGTTTTTT. Translation gives CASRWDTASTGELFF.

The chain couples TRBV19 to TRBJ2-4; no definite D call. CDR1 and CDR2 from the germline V gene are LNHDA and SQIVND (reference sequence). V was trimmed by 1 base and J by 8 bases, leaving 15 bases between them. The CDR3 has 15 residues. The CDR3 DNA is TGTGCCAGTAGTATAGCCAGGACGCCGACTGACATTCAGTACTTC. It translates to CASSIARTPTDIQYF.

This clone was seen more than once but under ten times. J is TRBJ2-7 and V is TRBV28, with D uncertain. In germline, CDR1 is MDHEN, CDR2 SYDVKM. The CDR3 runs to 15 residues. V shed 2 bases and J shed 7 bases, with 18 bases lying between them. The CDR3 loop is CASSLGGSTEKEQYF. In DNA, the CDR3 is TGTGCCAGCAGTTTAGGTGGCAGCACGGAAAAAGAGCAGTACTTC.

The rearrangement joins TRBV19 to TRBJ1-5, with D maybe TRBD1 (5 bases). Trimming took 5 bases from V and 3 from J, leaving 11 bases between them. The CDR3 extends over 14 amino acids. In germline, CDR1 is LNHDA, CDR2 SQIVND (reference sequence). This CDR3 is CASSGGFDNQPQHF. The DNA for the CDR3 is TGTGCCAGTAGTGGGGGGTTTGACAATCAGCCCCAGCATTTT.

This clone was found a few times. The V gene is TRBV5-1, the J gene TRBJ2-1; 7 nucleotides agree with TRBD2. The CDR3 has 16 amino acids. The junction had 5 bases not matched to a gene; V was cut back by 0 bases and J by 2 bases. Germline CDR1 SGHRS, CDR2 YFSETQ. CDR3 sequence: CASSLVAGRPYNEQFF. For the CDR3, the DNA is TGCGCCAGCAGCTTGGTAGCCGGGAGGCCCTACAATGAGCAGTTCTTC.

The rearrangement uses TRBV11-1 and TRBJ2-5; D is perhaps TRBD1 or TRBD2 (5 bases each). CDR1 SGHAT and CDR2 FQDESV come from the germline V gene (reference sequence). Trimming cost V 2 bases and J 5 bases, with 9 bases left between them. The CDR3 is made up of 13 amino acids. CDR3 DNA: TGTGCCAGCAGCTTAAGGGGCGGGGAGACCCAGTACTTC. Encoded protein: CASSLRGGETQYF.

The V gene is TRBV29-1, the J gene TRBJ2-1; 8 bases are a match to TRBD2. The CDR3 spans 14 residues. CDR1 and CDR2 from the germline V gene are SQVTM and ANQGSEA. V shed 6 bases and J 2 bases; nucleotides not matched to a gene: 6. The CDR3 here is CSVNKAGAYNEQFF. DNA for the CDR3: TGCAGCGTGAATAAAGCGGGAGCCTACAATGAGCAGTTCTTC.